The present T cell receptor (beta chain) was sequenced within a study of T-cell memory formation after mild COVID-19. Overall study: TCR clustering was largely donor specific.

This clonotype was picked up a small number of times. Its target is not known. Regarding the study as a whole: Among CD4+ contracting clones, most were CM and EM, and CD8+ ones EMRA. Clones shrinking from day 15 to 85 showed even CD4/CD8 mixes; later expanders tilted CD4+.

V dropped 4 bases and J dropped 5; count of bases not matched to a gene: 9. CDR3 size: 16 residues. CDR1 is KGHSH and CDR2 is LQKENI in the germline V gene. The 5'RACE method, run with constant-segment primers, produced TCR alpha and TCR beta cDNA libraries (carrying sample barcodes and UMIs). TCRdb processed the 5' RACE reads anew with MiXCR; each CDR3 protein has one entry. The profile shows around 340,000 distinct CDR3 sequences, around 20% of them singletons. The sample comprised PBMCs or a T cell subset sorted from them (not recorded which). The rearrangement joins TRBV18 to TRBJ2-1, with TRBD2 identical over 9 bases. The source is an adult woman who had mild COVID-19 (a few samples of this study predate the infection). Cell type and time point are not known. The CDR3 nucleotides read TGTGCCAGCTCACACATAGCGGGAGTCCCCCACAATGAGCAGTTCTTC. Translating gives CASSHIAGVPHNEQFF.